What follows are 18 T cell receptor beta chains derived from one specimen sequenced in a study of T cell repertoires in cytomegalovirus infection (dated 2019 in TCRdb). TCRdb records Illumina HiSeq 1500 as the sequencer. TCRdb trimmed the raw reads at Q25, called clones with MiXCR and kept productive beta chains. Every entry covers one CDR3 protein and lists the most common genes and DNA from its rows. Here the sample has 150,000 to 200,000 distinct CDR3 sequences; approximately 9.6% occur a single time. Together, the top ten hold approximately 4.3% of the sample. The sample consisted of PBMCs. These receptors all come from a human donor in good health (CMV status not recorded). Some clones in this sample may be carry-over from other donors' samples.

In this sample, this clonotype turned up a few times. A read error may account for a junction end that differs from germline. This chain links TRBV19 with TRBJ1-1, with no clear D. The CDR3 contains 15 residues. CDR1 is LNHDA and CDR2 is SQIVND in the germline V gene (reference sequence). The CDR3 region is CVSTTPDRWNTEAFF. CDR3 sequence (DNA): TGTGTCAGTACCACCCCGGACCGGTGGAACACTGAAGCTTTCTTT. The complete variable domain, with remaining parts taken from reference TRBV19 and TRBJ1-1, reads DGGITQSPKYLFRKEGQNVTLSCEQNLNHDAMYWYRQDPGQGLRLIYYSQIVNDFQKGDIAEGYSVSREKKESFPLTVTSAQKNPTAFYLCVSTTPDRWNTEAFFGQGTRLTVV.

This clonotype appeared many times. V usage is TRBV2 and J usage is TRBJ2-1, with D hard to call. Trimming cost V 7 bases and J 5 bases, with 6 bases left between them. CDR3 size: 11 residues. The V gene's germline CDR1 is SNHLY and CDR2 FYNNEI. This chain's CDR3 is CASKNDNEQFF. CDR3 coding DNA: TGTGCCAGCAAGAACGACAATGAGCAGTTCTTC.

This clonotype was seen many times. This chain connects TRBV7-8 to TRBJ1-4; D not resolved. V shed 5 bases and J shed 3 bases, with 19 bases lying between them. Germline V CDR1 and CDR2: SGHVS, FQNEAQ. The length of the CDR3 is 17 residues. The CDR3 region is CASSAFRVYAPNEKLFF. CDR3 nucleotides: TGTGCCAGCAGCGCATTCCGGGTGTACGCACCTAATGAAAAACTGTTTTTT. The whole variable domain, remainder taken from reference TRBV7-8 and TRBJ1-4, is GAGVSQSPRYKVAKRGQDVALRCDPISGHVSLFWYQQALGQGPEFLTYFQNEAQLDKSGLPSDRFFAERPEGSVSTLKIQRTQQEDSAVYLCASSAFRVYAPNEKLFFGSGTQLSVL.

The chain uses TRBV7-9 and TRBJ1-4; D is possibly TRBD1 (6 bases). Trimming stripped 5 bases from V and 7 bases from J, with 14 bases between. The V gene's germline CDR1 is SEHNR and CDR2 FQNEAQ (reference sequence). The CDR3 sequence is 14 residues long. Here the CDR3 DNA reads TGTGCCAGCAGCCCCAGGGGAGGTGGTGAAAAACTGTTTTTT. Translation gives CASSPRGGGEKLFF.

This clonotype occurred many times. This chain connects TRBV2 to TRBJ1-1; no firm D call. Germline-derived CDR1 and CDR2 are SNHLY and FYNNEI. With 4 bases removed from V and 1 base from J, the gap between germline ends came to 7 bases. This CDR3 region has 13 residues. The CDR3 sequence: CASSVGQNTEAFF. The CDR3 DNA reads TGTGCCAGCAGTGTAGGGCAGAACACTGAAGCTTTCTTT. The full variable domain, rest sourced from reference TRBV2 and TRBJ1-1, is EPEVTQTPSHQVTQMGQEVILRCVPISNHLYFYWYRQILGQKVEFLVSFYNNEISEKSEIFDDQFSVERPDGSNFTLKIRSTKLEDSAMYFCASSVGQNTEAFFGQGTRLTVV.

Regarding this clonotype: Being one base from a much bigger clone, this may be a read error. The chain combines TRBV7-9 with TRBJ1-1; D is possibly TRBD1 (6 bases). There are 15 residues in the CDR3. The V gene lost 5 bases and the J gene lost 6 bases, with 19 bases spanning the gap. CDR1 and CDR2 from the germline V gene are SEHNR and FQNEAQ (reference sequence). The CDR3 nucleotides are TGTGCCAGCAGCCCCCCCGAGGGGGGATCCCCTGAAGCTTTCTTT. It yields the protein CASSPPEGGSPEAFF.

About this clonotype itself: A much more abundant neighbour one base away suggests this may be a read error. This is likely a read error, given that the CDR3 carries no conserved phenylalanine or tryptophan at its end. The chain uses TRBV2 and TRBJ2-2; D unclear. The CDR3 loop spans 13 amino acids. CDR1 is SNHLY, CDR2 FYNNEI, per germline. V was pared by 1 base and J by 4 bases, with 4 bases between. CDR3 sequence (DNA): TGTGCCAGCAGTGAAGTCGTCACCGGGGAGCTGTTTTTA. Protein sequence: CASSEVVTGELFL.

The chain carries TRBV20-1 and TRBJ2-7; D unclear. V gave up 0 bases and J gave up 0 bases, with 15 bases separating them. Per the germline V gene, CDR1 is DFQATT and CDR2 is SNEGSKA (reference sequence). The CDR3 sequence is 16 residues long. The CDR3 protein is CSARDHGSRSSYEQYF. As DNA, the CDR3 is TGCAGTGCTAGAGATCACGGCAGTAGGAGCTCCTACGAGCAGTACTTC.

The chain has TRBV18 and TRBJ1-1; D remains ambiguous. Germline CDR1 is KGHSH and CDR2 is LQKENI. The length of the CDR3 is 16 residues. V lost 6 bases and J 6 bases, leaving 23 bases between the germline ends. CDR3 DNA: TGTGCCAGCTCCCCTCGGAATAGTGGCGGGCTAGCTGAAGCTTTCTTT. It specifies CASSPRNSGGLAEAFF.

This clonotype was detected ten times or more. The genes are TRBV28 and TRBJ2-1; TRBD2 agrees at 8 bases. V shed 4 bases, J shed 6 bases, and the junction held 5 bases outside the gene matches. The V gene's germline CDR1 is MDHEN and CDR2 SYDVKM. CDR3 length: 14 amino acids. CDR3 protein: CASSSAGETNEQFF. CDR3 bases: TGTGCCAGCAGTTCAGCGGGGGAGACCAATGAGCAGTTCTTC.

This clonotype came up many times. This chain connects TRBV6-2 or TRBV6-3 to TRBJ2-2; 8 bases line up with TRBD2. Germline V gene data show CDR1 as MNHEY and CDR2 as SVGEGT. This CDR3 region has 15 residues. V was pared by 7 bases and J by 5 bases, with 9 bases of the junction left unmatched. The chain's CDR3 is CASTTGGRRTGELFF. In DNA, the CDR3 is TGTGCCAGCACCACGGGAGGGAGACGGACCGGGGAGCTGTTTTTT.

In this sample, this clonotype turned up many times. The V and J genes are TRBV7-2 and TRBJ2-1; 13 positions agree with TRBD2. Trimming at V came to 6 bases and at J to 10 bases, leaving 9 bases not matched to a gene. CDR1 and CDR2 from the germline V gene are SGHTA and FQGNSA. The CDR3 consists of 15 residues. The CDR3 nucleotides are TGTGCCAGCAGTTCACTAGCGGGAGGGAGGTACGAGCAGTTCTTC. Encoded protein: CASSSLAGGRYEQFF.

This clonotype was seen many times. The chain employs TRBV7-2 and TRBJ1-6; 11 bases match TRBD1. The CDR3 length is 15 residues. The germline CDR1 and CDR2 sequences are SGHTA and FQGNSA. Germline trimming cut 5 bases from V and 9 bases from J; bases unmatched to any gene: 6. DNA of the CDR3: TGTGCCAGCAGCCTTGGACAGGGGGCCGGTTCACCCCTCCACTTT. This encodes CASSLGQGAGSPLHF.

The sample holds many counts of this clonotype. This sequence joins TRBV6-2 or TRBV6-3 and TRBJ1-1; D not resolved. CDR1 is MNHEY, CDR2 SVGEGT, per germline. CDR3 length equals 13 residues. Trimming removed 6 bases at V and 1 base at J, with 9 bases between. CDR3 in amino acids: CASRGGSNTEAFF. The CDR3 coding sequence is TGTGCCAGCAGGGGCGGATCGAACACTGAAGCTTTCTTT.

In its sample, this clonotype was seen many times. The chain combines TRBV29-1 with TRBJ2-7; possible D gene TRBD1, 7 bases. Germline V CDR1 and CDR2: SQVTM, ANQGSEA. This CDR3 region has 16 residues. Trimming pared 4 bases from V and 2 bases from J, leaving 21 bases between. In DNA, the CDR3 is TGCAGCGTTGTAAAACAGACCTCAGGGGGGACCTACGAGCAGTACTTC. As protein: CSVVKQTSGGTYEQYF.

This clonotype was picked up a small number of times. This chain joins TRBV6-6 and TRBJ2-1; TRBD2 matches 9 bases. The CDR3 covers 16 residues. Trimming at V came to 6 bases and at J to 0 bases, leaving 6 bases not matched to a gene. Per the germline V gene, CDR1 is MNHNY and CDR2 is SVGAGI (reference sequence). CDR3 sequence (DNA): TGTGCCAGCAGCCTACAAGCGGGAGGCTCCTACAATGAGCAGTTCTTC. Its protein is CASSLQAGGSYNEQFF.

This clonotype occurred many times. The rearrangement links TRBV18 to TRBJ1-4; D gene ambiguous. CDR3 size: 13 residues. Germline V gene lookup returns CDR1 KGHSH and CDR2 LQKENI. V was pared by 2 bases and J by 5 bases, with 6 bases between. CDR3 in DNA: TGTGCCAGCTCACCAAGCCTCAATGAAAAACTGTTTTTT. Its translation: CASSPSLNEKLFF.

This clonotype was seen a few times. J is TRBJ1-5 and V is TRBV10-3; 8 positions match TRBD1. Looked up from germline, CDR1 is ENHRY and CDR2 is SYGVKD. The ends lost 2 bases at V and 1 base at J; junction bases unmatched: 10. The CDR3 runs 18 residues. The CDR3 is CAISEPSARTGSNQPQHF. For the CDR3, the DNA is TGTGCCATCAGTGAGCCTTCGGCTAGGACAGGGAGCAATCAGCCCCAGCATTTT.